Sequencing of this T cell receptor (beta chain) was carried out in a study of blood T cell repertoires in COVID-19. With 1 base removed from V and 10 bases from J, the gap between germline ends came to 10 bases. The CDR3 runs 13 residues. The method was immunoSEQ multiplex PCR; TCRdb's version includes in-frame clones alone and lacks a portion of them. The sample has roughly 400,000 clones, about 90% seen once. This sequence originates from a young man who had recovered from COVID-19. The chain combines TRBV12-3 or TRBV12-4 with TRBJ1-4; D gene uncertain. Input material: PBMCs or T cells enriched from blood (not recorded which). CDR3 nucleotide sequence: TGTGCCAGCAGTTTAGGGGCGGGCGGAAAACTGTTTTTT. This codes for CASSLGAGGKLFF.